These 7 T cell receptor beta chains share one sample of origin, sequenced in a study of early T cells in non-severe SARS-CoV-2 infection (dated by TCRdb to the early 2020s). The library was prepared using 5' RACE. TCRdb names NextSeq 500 as the instrument used. The raw public reads went through TCRdb reprocessing: fastp at Q25, MiXCR clone calling, in-frame beta chains kept. Identical CDR3 proteins give one entry, which carries the most common genes and DNA. The sample table lists about 99,000 distinct CDR3 sequences, 16% of them with a count of one. 0.95% to 1.5% of the sample belongs to the ten largest clones. The sequencing input was whole blood. The receptor source for this set is an adult who was a healthcare worker with PCR-confirmed SARS-CoV-2 infection or an uninfected control (not recorded which).

The V and J genes are TRBV13 and TRBJ2-7; 7 bases map to TRBD1. Unmatched junction bases numbered 9, after V lost 4 bases and J lost 3 bases. The CDR3 sequence is 15 residues long. CDR1 and CDR2 from the germline V gene are PRHDT and FYEKMQ (reference sequence). Here the CDR3 reads CASSSTTGKGYEQYF. For the CDR3, the DNA is TGTGCCAGCAGCTCCACGACAGGGAAGGGCTACGAGCAGTACTTC.

This clonotype was seen at least ten times. This chain joins TRBV11-2 and TRBJ2-1, with 8 bases aligning to TRBD2. This CDR3 has 14 amino acids. Germline V CDR1 and CDR2: SGHAT, FQNNGV. The V and J ends lost 3 bases and 6 bases, in that order; junction bases with no gene match: 4. The CDR3 loop is CASSFGLAVNEQFF. The CDR3 DNA follows: TGTGCCAGCAGCTTTGGACTAGCTGTCAATGAGCAGTTCTTC.

The chain joins TRBV6-5 to TRBJ2-3; possibly TRBD1 or TRBD2 for D (5 bases each). Germline values: CDR1 MNHEY, CDR2 SVGAGI. V lost 3 bases to trimming and J lost 0 bases, with 10 bases between them. The CDR3 extends over 15 amino acids. The CDR3 bases are TGTGCCAGCAGTTATCATCGGGGCAGCACAGATACGCAGTATTTT. It yields the protein CASSYHRGSTDTQYF.

This clonotype occurred a few times. The chain links TRBV29-1 to TRBJ2-6; D is possibly TRBD1 (6 bases). The germline gives CDR1 SQVTM, CDR2 ANQGSEA. CDR3 size: 14 residues. Trimming removed 6 bases from V and 0 bases from J, with 9 bases in between. CDR3 DNA: TGCAGCGTGACAGGAGACTCTGGGGCCAACGTCCTGACTTTC. Translated, it gives CSVTGDSGANVLTF.

The rearrangement links TRBV5-6 to TRBJ1-6; D might be TRBD1 (6 bases). The V end lost 4 bases, the J end lost 8 bases, and 16 bases lay between the germline ends. The CDR3 is 15 residues long. Germline assignment: CDR1 SGHDT and CDR2 YYEEEE. Here the CDR3 reads CASSPRTAGDSPLHF. The CDR3 nucleotides are TGTGCCAGCAGCCCCCGGACAGCCGGGGATTCACCCCTCCACTTT.

In its sample, this clonotype was seen many times. J is TRBJ2-5 and V is TRBV20-1, with 8 bases fitting TRBD1. The V gene's germline CDR1 is DFQATT and CDR2 SNEGSKA (reference sequence). The CDR3 sequence is 14 residues long. Trimming cost V 5 bases and J 5 bases; bases outside gene matches: 10. In nucleotides, the CDR3 is TGCAGTGCTGCAGGGCCCAGGGGGCAGGAGACCCAGTACTTC. Encoded protein: CSAAGPRGQETQYF.

The V gene is TRBV11-2, the J gene TRBJ2-1; D uncertain. Germline assignment: CDR1 SGHAT and CDR2 FQNNGV. With 5 bases removed from V and 5 bases from J, the gap between germline ends came to 7 bases. CDR3 length: 12 amino acids. CDR3 sequence: CASSARDNEQFF. CDR3 bases: TGTGCCAGCAGCGCCCGAGACAATGAGCAGTTCTTC.